This TCR beta chain is from a study of blood T cells in healthy people across ages. Study outcomes and limitations: It was held that diversity estimates obtained from one million T cells represented underestimates.

This CDR3 contains 16 residues. V lost 7 bases, J lost 2 bases, and 11 bases stayed unmatched. Through a sample-barcoded 5' primer and a J-beta primer mix, a second PCR was run for about 6 to 11 cycles. Using its own MiXCR run on the 5' RACE reads, TCRdb lists one record per CDR3 protein. Altogether about 780,000 distinct CDR3 sequences are present, about 26% being singletons, with the ten largest covering under 3%. This clonotype has only a few counts. Its specificity is not known. A minimum of 7 million PBMCs was isolated per sample. The sample was also reused in another study, on T cells of mothers and their children. That paper notes: Persistent microchimeric T cell clones were not found at ~100 per million sensitivity.

V usage is TRBV12-3 or TRBV12-4 and J usage is TRBJ2-3; TRBD2 aligns across 8 bases. This receptor was taken from a boy aged 5-17 years in good health. Material for sequencing was blood. The CDR3 coding sequence is TGTGCCAGCACCCTCTCCGCGGGGGGCGCCACAGATACGCAGTATTTT. It is translated as CASTLSAGGATDTQYF.